The 26 T cell receptor beta chains reported below all come from one sample, sequenced in a study of regulatory T cells in long-lasting Graves disease. The sample's time point: newly diagnosed GD, antithyroid drugs for less than 3 months. Isolated PBMC RNA provided the starting material for the TCR library. The authors built TCR beta libraries using iRepertoire HTBI primers and Arm-PCR of CDR3 regions. TCRdb reprocessed the multiplex PCR reads via MiXCR and lists one record per CDR3 protein. Among some 450,000 distinct CDR3 sequences listed, around 17% were seen once. These same data were also listed under a study on T cells in Graves' hyperthyroidism and ophthalmopathy.

The sequencing used peripheral blood mononuclear cells (PBMCs), collected at new diagnosis, from a patient treated with antithyroid drugs. These receptors all come from a woman aged 25 to 39 with Graves disease.

This chain links TRBV3-1 with TRBJ1-6; TRBD1 matches 7 bases. This CDR3 spans 18 amino acids. V shed 0 bases, J shed 14 bases, and the junction held 19 bases outside the gene matches. Germline CDR1 LGHDT, CDR2 YNNKEL (reference sequence). The CDR3 spells CASSQDGLGGLGRGALHF. CDR3 DNA: TGTGCCAGCAGCCAAGATGGACTAGGGGGCCTCGGTAGGGGGGCCCTCCACTTT.

This clonotype was seen a handful of times. CDR3 sequence reads: CASSQWALAGNNEQFF. In DNA, the CDR3 is TGTGCCAGCAGCCAATGGGCACTAGCGGGAAACAATGAGCAGTTCTTC. The J gene is TRBJ2-1, the V gene TRBV3-1; 10 nucleotides match TRBD2. The junction had 6 bases not matched to a gene; V was cut back by 2 bases and J by 5 bases. In germline, CDR1 is LGHDT, CDR2 YNNKEL (reference sequence). CDR3 length: 16 residues.

The rearrangement links TRBV7-2 to TRBJ2-3; 10 nucleotides line up with TRBD2. Germline-derived CDR1 and CDR2 are SGHTA and FQGNSA. Unmatched junction bases numbered 14, after V lost 5 bases and J lost 6 bases. This CDR3 has 17 amino acids. CDR3 region: CASSRVSGRARPDTQYF. CDR3 in DNA: TGTGCCAGCAGCCGCGTCAGCGGGAGGGCCAGACCCGATACGCAGTATTTT.

Many counts were recorded for this clonotype. The chain has TRBV3-1 and TRBJ2-5; D is ambiguous. The ends were cut back, 1 base at V and 3 bases at J, with 9 bases in the middle. Germline V CDR1 and CDR2: LGHDT, YNNKEL (reference sequence). This CDR3 has 14 residues. The CDR3 DNA is TGTGCCAGCAGCCAAGTGGGCAGCAAAGAGACCCAGTACTTC. This gives the protein CASSQVGSKETQYF.

This clonotype has ten or more counts. The rearrangement joins TRBV6-1 to TRBJ2-2; 7 nucleotides line up with TRBD1. V trimming: 4 bases; J trimming: 0 bases; junction bases outside the gene matches: 5. The length of the CDR3 is 16 residues. Germline CDR1 and CDR2: MNHNS and SASEGT. CDR3 sequence reads: CASSGGGQTNTGELFF. The CDR3 coding sequence is TGTGCCAGCAGTGGAGGGGGACAGACGAACACCGGGGAGCTGTTTTTT.

This clonotype was counted only a few times. The chain employs TRBV10-3 and TRBJ1-1; a possible D gene is TRBD1 (5 bases). V lost 7 bases to trimming and J lost 1 base, with 13 bases between them. Germline V gene sequence: CDR1 ENHRY, CDR2 SYGVKD. The CDR3 is 14 amino acids. CDR3 DNA: TGTGCCATCACCCCGAGTGACAGGAACACTGAAGCTTTCTTT. Translated: CAITPSDRNTEAFF.

As concerns this clonotype: This clone may be a read error of a much larger clone one base away. The chain is built from TRBV6-2 or TRBV6-3 and TRBJ2-7, with a tentative D call TRBD1 (5 bases). The germline gives CDR1 MNHEY, CDR2 SVGEGT. The CDR3 consists of 12 residues. The CDR3 DNA reads as TGTGCCAGCAGAGATCAGGGTTACGGGCAGTACTTC. This sequence encodes CASRDQGYGQYF.

In its sample, this clonotype was seen many times. V is TRBV7-9 and J is TRBJ1-6; no reliable D call. V was cut by 1 base and J by 0 bases, with 4 bases left in between. The CDR3 spans 15 residues. Germline CDR1 is SEHNR and CDR2 is FQNEAQ (reference sequence). CDR3 region: CASSLDSSYNSPLHF. CDR3 sequence (DNA): TGTGCCAGCAGCTTAGACAGCTCCTATAATTCACCCCTCCACTTT.

Comments on this clonotype: A junction boundary mismatches the germline segment, possibly from a read error. V and J are TRBV12-3 or TRBV12-4 and TRBJ1-3; D perhaps matches TRBD1 (5 bases). The CDR3 length is 16 residues. CDR3 coding DNA: TGTGCCGGCAGTTTATGGGCGGGACCCTCTGGAAACACCATATATTTT. Translated: CAGSLWAGPSGNTIYF.

V is TRBV6-1 and J is TRBJ1-1, with a possible D match to TRBD1 (6 bases). CDR3 length: 13 residues. Germline CDR1 reads MNHNS; CDR2 reads SASEGT. Trimming stripped 5 bases from V and 6 bases from J, with 13 bases between. Here the CDR3 DNA reads TGTGCCAGCAGTAGCCTAGGACAGCCTGAAGCTTTCTTT. This sequence encodes CASSSLGQPEAFF.

This chain uses TRBV2 with TRBJ1-1, with TRBD1 identical over 8 bases. V dropped 7 bases and J dropped 4; count of bases not matched to a gene: 5. The CDR3 runs 13 residues. Germline-derived CDR1 and CDR2 are SNHLY and FYNNEI. Written as DNA, the CDR3 is TGTGCCAGCAAGAGAACAGGGGGCACTGAAGCTTTCTTT. Translation: CASKRTGGTEAFF.

This clonotype was detected many times. This chain links TRBV2 with TRBJ2-3; 13 positions match TRBD2. J lost 5 bases, V lost 9 bases, and 5 bases had no gene match. Germline V gene lookup returns CDR1 SNHLY and CDR2 FYNNEI. The CDR3 has 14 amino acids. In DNA, the CDR3 is TGTGCCAGAGGGACTAGCGGGACTGAAGATACGCAGTATTTT. It yields the protein CARGTSGTEDTQYF.

About this clonotype: A much larger clone differs by one base, so this may be a read error. The V and J genes are TRBV30 and TRBJ2-7, with a weak D call TRBD2 (6 bases). This CDR3 has 14 residues. Germline CDR1 GTSNPN, CDR2 SVGIG (reference sequence). The CDR3 here is CACPLRLDSYELYF. DNA of the CDR3: TGTGCCTGCCCCTTACGACTAGACTCCTACGAGCTGTACTTC.

This clonotype was counted ten times or more. V usage is TRBV27 and J usage is TRBJ2-3; a weak D match, TRBD2 (6 bases). V was pared by 6 bases and J by 2 bases, with 15 bases between. This CDR3 is 15 amino acids long. Germline V gene sequence: CDR1 MNHEY, CDR2 SMNVEV (reference sequence). CDR3 residues: CASSGASEFTDTQYF. DNA for the CDR3: TGTGCCAGCAGCGGAGCTAGCGAGTTCACAGATACGCAGTATTTT.

This clonotype was counted many times. CDR3 sequence (DNA): TGTGCCAGCTTCTCCTACGACTCCTACGAGCAGTACTTC. Its protein product is CASFSYDSYEQYF. The chain couples TRBV28 to TRBJ2-7; D unresolved. From germline, CDR1 is MDHEN and CDR2 SYDVKM. Trimming cost V 8 bases and J 0 bases, with 11 bases left between them. The CDR3 has 13 amino acids.

This clonotype was seen at least ten times. This sequence joins TRBV10-3 and TRBJ2-2, with 9 bases fitting TRBD2. The CDR3 totals 17 residues. In germline, CDR1 is ENHRY, CDR2 SYGVKD. After removal of 3 bases from V and 6 bases from J, the junction contained 11 bases not matched to a gene. In nucleotides, the CDR3 is TGTGCCATCAGTGAAATGGCGGGACTAGCCCCGTCCGGGGAGCTGTTTTTT. This encodes CAISEMAGLAPSGELFF.

In regard to this clonotype: Being one base from a much bigger clone, this may be a read error. This chain joins TRBV6-2 or TRBV6-3 and TRBJ2-5, with D unclear. Germline V gene lookup returns CDR1 MNHEY and CDR2 SVGEGT. The length of the CDR3 is 14 residues. Deletions cut 6 bases from V and 5 bases from J, with 16 bases between. The CDR3 loop is CASRESVSGETQYF. CDR3 nucleotides: TGTGCCAGCAGGGAGAGCGTGAGTGGGGAGACCCAGTACTTC.

This clonotype occurred many times. The chain has TRBV7-2 and TRBJ2-7; 8 nucleotides match TRBD1. CDR1 and CDR2 from the germline V gene are SGHTA and FQGNSA. After removal of 4 bases from V and 2 bases from J, the junction contained 1 base not matched to a gene. The CDR3 is 13 amino acids. The CDR3 nucleotides are TGTGCCAGCAGCTCGACAGGGGCCTACGAGCAGTACTTC. Amino acid sequence: CASSSTGAYEQYF. The full variable domain, its missing parts supplied by reference TRBV7-2 and TRBJ2-7, is GAGVSQSPSNKVTEKGKDVELRCDPISGHTALYWYRQSLGQGLEFLIYFQGNSAPDKSGLPSDRFSAERTGGSVSTLTIQRTQQEDSAVYLCASSSTGAYEQYFGPGTRLTVT.

This clonotype turned up a few times. Possible read error: a much larger clone is one base away. J is TRBJ2-7 and V is TRBV6-2 or TRBV6-3; D may be TRBD2 (5 bases). Germline-derived CDR1 and CDR2 are MNHEY and SVGEGT. The CDR3 runs 15 residues. Trimming took off 8 bases at V and 4 bases at J, with 21 bases between the two ends. The CDR3 sequence: CASGSARAIAYEQYF. The CDR3, as DNA: TGTGCCAGCGGTTCCGCGCGGGCCATAGCGTACGAGCAGTACTTC.

The CDR3 spells CASSLSQGANTGELFF. For the CDR3, the DNA is TGTGCCAGCAGCTTAAGCCAGGGGGCGAACACCGGGGAGCTGTTTTTT. The chain recombines TRBV7-9 with TRBJ2-2; 7 bases are shared with TRBD1. Germline CDR1 reads SEHNR; CDR2 reads FQNEAQ (reference sequence). V lost 2 bases and J lost 0; bases outside the gene matches: 3. The length of the CDR3 is 16 residues.

This clonotype was detected many times. The gene calls are TRBV18 and TRBJ2-1; D unresolved. V shed 6 bases and J shed 5 bases, with 11 bases lying between them. The CDR3 length is 13 residues. Germline loops: CDR1 KGHSH, CDR2 LQKENI. The chain's CDR3 is CASSRGRNNEQFF. DNA of the CDR3: TGTGCCAGCTCGCGCGGACGGAACAATGAGCAGTTCTTC. Using reference TRBV18 and TRBJ2-1 for the parts outside the CDR3, the full variable domain is NAGVMQNPRHLVRRRGQEARLRCSPMKGHSHVYWYRQLPEEGLKFMVYLQKENIIDESGMPKERFSAEFPKEGPSILRIQQVVRGDSAAYFCASSRGRNNEQFFGPGTRLTVL.

The gene calls are TRBV28 and TRBJ2-6; weak D call: TRBD1 (6 bases). The V gene's germline CDR1 is MDHEN and CDR2 SYDVKM. This CDR3 has 18 amino acids. V lost 3 bases to trimming and J lost 0 bases, with 15 bases between them. CDR3 nucleotide sequence: TGTGCCAGCAGTTTGGCAGACAGGTTCGTCTCTGGGGCCAACGTCCTGACTTTC. Its translation: CASSLADRFVSGANVLTF.

The chain combines TRBV5-4 with TRBJ2-1; 8 nucleotides agree with TRBD2. Germline loops: CDR1 SGHNT, CDR2 YYREEE (reference sequence). V lost 2 bases, J lost 5 bases, and 6 bases stayed unmatched. The CDR3 covers 15 residues. The CDR3 region is CASSFIREGDNEQFF. The CDR3 DNA follows: TGTGCCAGCAGCTTTATACGGGAGGGCGACAATGAGCAGTTCTTC.

This clonotype has a handful of counts. V is TRBV6-2 or TRBV6-3 and J is TRBJ1-5; D call uncertain. V lost 8 bases and J lost 2, with 13 bases in between. Germline loops: CDR1 MNHEY, CDR2 SVGEGT. The CDR3 has 14 residues. As DNA, the CDR3 is TGTGCCAGCCAACCCCGGGGTGGCAATCAGCCCCAGCATTTT. Protein product: CASQPRGGNQPQHF.

This clonotype appeared many times. This chain uses TRBV7-2 with TRBJ1-2, with TRBD1 as a possible D gene (6 bases). Germline assignment: CDR1 SGHTA and CDR2 FQGNSA. The CDR3 contains 14 residues. V was clipped by 2 bases and J by 4 bases, with 11 bases between them. CDR3 sequence: CASSLTGTIYGYTF. The CDR3 DNA reads TGTGCCAGCAGCTTAACAGGGACAATCTATGGCTACACCTTC.

This sequence joins TRBV30 and TRBJ1-3; tentative D call: TRBD1 (5 bases). CDR1 is GTSNPN, CDR2 SVGIG, per germline (reference sequence). V shed 0 bases and J shed 4 bases, with 10 bases lying between them. The CDR3 covers 14 residues. CDR3 bases: TGTGCCTGGAGTGTCCGCGGACAAGGAAACACCATATATTTT. Protein product: CAWSVRGQGNTIYF.